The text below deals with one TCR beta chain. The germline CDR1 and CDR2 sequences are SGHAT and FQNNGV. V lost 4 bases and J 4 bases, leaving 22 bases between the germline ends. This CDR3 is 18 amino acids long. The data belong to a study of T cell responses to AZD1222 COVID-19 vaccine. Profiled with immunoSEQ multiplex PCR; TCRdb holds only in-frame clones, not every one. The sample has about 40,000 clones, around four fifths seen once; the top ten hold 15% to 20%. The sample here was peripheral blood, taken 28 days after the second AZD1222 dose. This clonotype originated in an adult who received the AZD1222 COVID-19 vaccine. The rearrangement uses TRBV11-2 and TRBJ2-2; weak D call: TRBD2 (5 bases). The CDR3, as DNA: TGTGCCAGCAGCTCCCGAGGAAGCGCGGGCCACGGCACCGGGGAGCTGTTTTTT. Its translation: CASSSRGSAGHGTGELFF.